What follows are 24 T cell receptor beta chains derived from one specimen sequenced in a study of regulatory and conventional T cells in RAG deficiency. The table came from immunoSEQ multiplex PCR; TCRdb's copy has only in-frame clones and leaves some out. The table has 7,000 to 8,500 clones, around 91% seen once. Regulatory T cells were sorted from blood as CD4+ CD25-high CD127-low cells. The same sample was also studied in work on regulatory T cells. That paper adds: Primers: 52 TRBV forward and 13 TRBJ reverse.

Material for sequencing was CD127- CD25+ CD4+ Tregs sorted from blood. Source of these receptors: a human donor in good health.

The chain has TRBV15 and TRBJ2-2; no clear D. Trimming pared 0 bases from V and 0 bases from J, leaving 5 bases between. Germline assignment: CDR1 LNHNV and CDR2 YYDKDF (reference sequence). The length of the CDR3 is 15 residues. This CDR3 reads CATSRDQANTGELFF. The CDR3 DNA sequence: TGTGCCACCAGCAGAGACCAGGCGAACACCGGGGAGCTGTTTTTT.

This sequence joins TRBV4-3 and TRBJ1-2; the D gene is possibly TRBD1 (6 bases). The CDR3 consists of 16 residues. Per the germline V gene, CDR1 is LGHNA and CDR2 is YSLEER. Trimming shortened V by 3 bases and J by 4 bases, and 18 bases separated the two germline ends. The CDR3 DNA reads as TGCGCCAGCAGCCATGAGTCGGGGGGGGCGTTCTATGGCTACACCTTC. It translates to CASSHESGGAFYGYTF.

This rearrangement joins TRBV7-6 to TRBJ1-2, with D perhaps TRBD1 (6 bases). The CDR3 consists of 21 residues. The V and J ends lost 4 bases and 4 bases respectively, with 34 bases between them. Germline assignment: CDR1 SGHVS and CDR2 FNYEAQ. The DNA of the CDR3 is TGTGCCAGCAGCTCTATTGGAGGGGGGGCTGTGACCGCTCAAATCGGCTATGGCTACACCTTC. This encodes CASSSIGGGAVTAQIGYGYTF. The full variable domain, its missing parts supplied by reference TRBV7-6 and TRBJ1-2, is GAGVSQSPRYKVTKRGQDVALRCDPISGHVSLYWYRQALGQGPEFLTYFNYEAQQDKSGLPNDRFSAERPEGSISTLTIQRTEQRDSAMYRCASSSIGGGAVTAQIGYGYTFGSGTRLTVV.

The chain employs TRBV30 and TRBJ1-3; the match to TRBD1 covers 9 bases. The germline V gene has CDR1 GTSNPN and CDR2 SVGIG (reference sequence). The CDR3 runs to 14 residues. With V trimmed by 1 base and J by 2 bases, 0 bases remained unmatched. Written as DNA, the CDR3 is TGTGCCTGGAGTGGACAGGGGGCTGGAAACACCATATATTTT. This sequence encodes CAWSGQGAGNTIYF.

Only one count was recorded for this clone. This chain uses TRBV4-1 with TRBJ2-7; 7 bases are a match to TRBD1. V was pared by 5 bases and J by 5 bases, with 12 bases of the junction left unmatched. CDR1 and CDR2 from the germline V gene are MGHRA and YSYEKL. This CDR3 comprises 15 residues. The CDR3 reads CASSSTRGLGDEQYF. The CDR3 region has the DNA TGCGCCAGCAGCAGCACTAGGGGGCTAGGAGACGAGCAGTACTTC.

This sequence joins TRBV5-1 and TRBJ2-3; TRBD2 matches at 10 bases. V gave up 4 bases and J gave up 3 bases; unmatched junction bases: 5. The germline V gene encodes CDR1 SGHRS and CDR2 YFSETQ. This CDR3 comprises 15 residues. The CDR3 bases are TGCGCCAGCAGCCCAGCGGGGGGGCAGACAGATACGCAGTATTTT. It encodes CASSPAGGQTDTQYF.

This clone was observed a single time. This chain's CDR3 is CASSRSGGAWNSPLHF. The CDR3 region has the DNA TGTGCCAGCAGCCGCTCAGGGGGCGCCTGGAATTCACCCCTCCACTTT. This chain connects TRBV5-6 to TRBJ1-6; 8 nucleotides line up with TRBD1. This CDR3 has 16 amino acids. Germline V gene lookup returns CDR1 SGHDT and CDR2 YYEEEE. The V gene end was trimmed by 4 bases and the J gene end by 7 bases; junction bases not matched to a gene: 10. Full variable domain (rest looked up from reference TRBV5-6 and TRBJ1-6): DAGVTQSPTHLIKTRGQQVTLRCSPKSGHDTVSWYQQALGQGPQFIFQYYEEEERQRGNFPDRFSGHQFPNYSSELNVNALLLGDSALYLCASSRSGGAWNSPLHFGNGTRLTVT.

The chain uses TRBV18 and TRBJ2-1, with D unclear. Germline CDR1 reads KGHSH; CDR2 reads LQKENI. This CDR3 has 16 amino acids. Trimming cost V 3 bases and J 7 bases, with 19 bases left between them. CDR3 sequence: CASSPVLTSVGNEQFF. The CDR3 DNA reads TGTGCCAGCTCACCGGTCCTAACAAGCGTCGGGAATGAGCAGTTCTTC.

V is TRBV5-1 and J is TRBJ2-5, with 10 bases matching TRBD2. The trim removed 0 bases at V and 0 bases at J, leaving 14 bases unmatched. The CDR3 spans 20 residues. Germline V gene lookup returns CDR1 SGHRS and CDR2 YFSETQ. Written as DNA, the CDR3 is TGCGCCAGCAGCTTGGAGGCGCTGACCATAGCGGGGGGTAACCAAGAGACCCAGTACTTC. Translation gives CASSLEALTIAGGNQETQYF.

The V and J genes are TRBV5-1 and TRBJ1-3; 10 nucleotides line up with TRBD1. This CDR3 is built from 14 residues. The germline V gene has CDR1 SGHRS and CDR2 YFSETQ. Trimming removed 2 bases from V and 8 bases from J; junction bases left unmatched: 4. The CDR3: CASSFQDRGDTIYF. CDR3 bases: TGCGCCAGCAGCTTCCAGGACAGGGGGGACACCATATATTTT.

CDR3 DNA sequence: TGTGCCAGCTCACCACCAGCCCGGGGGGGAGAGCAGTACTTC. Amino acid sequence: CASSPPARGGEQYF. The chain combines TRBV18 with TRBJ2-7, with 8 bases that match TRBD2. Looked up from germline, CDR1 is KGHSH and CDR2 is LQKENI. CDR3 length: 14 residues. Germline trimming cut 0 bases from V and 7 bases from J; bases unmatched to any gene: 5. Variable domain in full (rest from reference TRBV18 and TRBJ2-7): NAGVMQNPRHLVRRRGQEARLRCSPMKGHSHVYWYRQLPEEGLKFMVYLQKENIIDESGMPKERFSAEFPKEGPSILRIQQVVRGDSAAYFCASSPPARGGEQYFGPGTRLTVT.

This chain joins TRBV5-8 and TRBJ1-1; D gene uncertain. The CDR3 is made up of 14 amino acids. V lost 2 bases and J lost 6, with 14 bases in between. Germline CDR1 is SGHTS and CDR2 is YDEGEE. CDR3 residues: CASSLMVTTSEAFF. The CDR3 DNA follows: TGTGCCAGCAGCTTAATGGTAACGACTTCTGAAGCTTTCTTT.

J is TRBJ2-3 and V is TRBV5-1; D is unclear. The CDR3 extends over 12 amino acids. V shed 4 bases and J shed 0 bases, with 3 bases lying between them. Germline-derived CDR1 and CDR2 are SGHRS and YFSETQ. The CDR3 nucleotides are TGCGCCAGCAGCACTAGCACAGATACGCAGTATTTT. It codes for CASSTSTDTQYF.

The sample holds one count of this clone. This sequence joins TRBV4-2 and TRBJ2-1; 10 bases are a match to TRBD2. Germline CDR1 LGHNA, CDR2 YNFKEQ. V shed 0 bases and J 4 bases; nucleotides not matched to a gene: 12. The CDR3 is made up of 19 amino acids. The CDR3, as DNA: TGTGCCAGCAGCCAAGAGTTGAGCGGGGGGGCCACATTGTACAATGAGCAGTTCTTC. Translating it yields CASSQELSGGATLYNEQFF.

In its sample, this clone was seen once. This chain links TRBV5-4 with TRBJ2-2, with 11 bases that match TRBD2. In germline, CDR1 is SGHNT, CDR2 YYREEE (reference sequence). Trimming cost V 4 bases and J 3 bases; bases outside gene matches: 11. The CDR3 spans 18 residues. CDR3 amino acids: CASSPTLTSGVDTGELFF. CDR3 bases: TGTGCCAGCAGCCCTACCCTGACTAGCGGGGTCGACACCGGGGAGCTGTTTTTT.

The chain is built from TRBV5-1 and TRBJ1-1, with a possible D match to TRBD1 (5 bases). Germline V lookup: CDR1 SGHRS, CDR2 YFSETQ. There are 17 residues in the CDR3. V was pared by 3 bases and J by 1 base, with 19 bases between. CDR3 sequence (DNA): TGCGCCAGCAGCTCAGGGACCCCAGGGAGGGGGAACACTGAAGCTTTCTTT. Translated: CASSSGTPGRGNTEAFF.

CDR3 sequence (DNA): TGCGCCAGCAGCTTGGGGCAGGGGGATACGGAGCAGTACTTC. This codes for CASSLGQGDTEQYF. The chain combines TRBV5-1 with TRBJ2-7; 7 nucleotides match TRBD1. J was trimmed by 7 bases and V by 0 bases; bases with no gene match: 7. The CDR3 is 14 amino acids. Germline CDR1 and CDR2: SGHRS and YFSETQ.

This chain connects TRBV30 to TRBJ1-3; D is unresolved. The V end lost 4 bases, the J end lost 1 base, and 26 bases lay between the germline ends. Per the germline V gene, CDR1 is GTSNPN and CDR2 is SVGIG (reference sequence). This CDR3 region has 19 residues. The CDR3 region has the DNA TGTGCCTGGACCCCTCTTGACAAGAGGGAGAGGGCGTCTGGAAACACCATATATTTT. Amino acid sequence: CAWTPLDKRERASGNTIYF. The variable domain in full, with the rest retrieved from reference TRBV30 and TRBJ1-3, is SQTIHQWPATLVQPVGSPLSLECTVEGTSNPNLYWYRQAAGRGLQLLFYSVGIGQISSEVPQNLSASRPQDRQFILSSKKLLLSDSGFYLCAWTPLDKRERASGNTIYFGEGSWLTVV.

This sequence joins TRBV27 and TRBJ2-3; D remains unclear. This CDR3 region has 18 residues. Trimming cost V 5 bases and J 0 bases, with 21 bases left between them. The V gene's germline CDR1 is MNHEY and CDR2 SMNVEV (reference sequence). The CDR3 coding sequence is TGTGCCAGCAGTCCAAGGATCCGGGTAATCCTGAGCACAGATACGCAGTATTTT. Translated: CASSPRIRVILSTDTQYF.

The rearrangement uses TRBV4-2 and TRBJ2-1; 12 nucleotides line up with TRBD2. Germline V gives CDR1 LGHNA, CDR2 YNFKEQ. This CDR3 contains 14 residues. Trimming removed 2 bases from V and 13 bases from J; junction bases left unmatched: 6. In DNA form, the CDR3 reads TGTGCCAGCAGCCAACTAACTAGCGGGGGGACCCAGTTCTTC. Residues: CASSQLTSGGTQFF.

The chain joins TRBV11-3 to TRBJ1-1, with 7 positions matching TRBD1. Germline values: CDR1 SGHNT, CDR2 YENEEA. Germline trimming cut 5 bases from V and 1 base from J; bases unmatched to any gene: 1. The CDR3 contains 13 residues. Here the CDR3 reads CASSGQANTEAFF. CDR3 sequence (DNA): TGTGCCAGCAGCGGACAGGCGAACACTGAAGCTTTCTTT.

The chain combines TRBV30 with TRBJ2-7; D gene unclear. V shed 2 bases and J shed 3 bases, with 14 bases lying between them. This CDR3 is 14 amino acids long. Germline CDR1 is GTSNPN and CDR2 is SVGIG (reference sequence). The CDR3 nucleotides are TGTGCCTGGAGTTCCCCCCCTACTTTCTACGAGCAGTACTTC. Its protein product is CAWSSPPTFYEQYF.

This chain links TRBV19 with TRBJ1-1; the D gene is possibly TRBD1 (6 bases). The CDR3 has 14 amino acids. The germline V gene encodes CDR1 LNHDA and CDR2 SQIVND (reference sequence). The V end lost 5 bases, the J end lost 0 bases, and 10 bases lay between the germline ends. CDR3 bases: TGTGCCAGTAGTCGAACAGGGCTGAACACTGAAGCTTTCTTT. Encoded protein: CASSRTGLNTEAFF. The full variable domain, rest sourced from reference TRBV19 and TRBJ1-1, is DGGITQSPKYLFRKEGQNVTLSCEQNLNHDAMYWYRQDPGQGLRLIYYSQIVNDFQKGDIAEGYSVSREKKESFPLTVTSAQKNPTAFYLCASSRTGLNTEAFFGQGTRLTVV.

The chain uses TRBV9 and TRBJ2-1; 7 bases agree with TRBD2. V was clipped by 0 bases and J by 2 bases; unmatched bases: 5. The CDR3 is made up of 16 amino acids. Germline CDR1 reads SGDLS; CDR2 reads YYNGEE. The CDR3 DNA sequence: TGTGCCAGCAGCGTAGTGGGGGGGAATACCTACAATGAGCAGTTCTTC. Protein sequence: CASSVVGGNTYNEQFF.